Listed here are 22 T cell receptor beta chains from one sample, sequenced in a study of T cell repertoires in cytomegalovirus infection. In TCRdb, the reads were re-called with MiXCR into one record per CDR3 protein. The data hold roughly 500,000 distinct CDR3 sequences, with approximately 15% observed a single time. The material sequenced was CD8+ T cells from PBMCs. The receptors originated from a human donor in good health (CMV status not recorded). Some clones in this sample may be carry-over from other donors' samples.

This clonotype was recorded many times. CDR3 sequence reads: CASILASGRALGYNEQFF. CDR3 nucleotide sequence: TGTGCCAGCATCCTGGCGAGCGGGAGGGCCCTCGGTTACAATGAGCAGTTCTTC. V and J are TRBV28 and TRBJ2-1; 10 positions match TRBD2. J lost 4 bases, V lost 7 bases, and 16 bases had no gene match. The CDR3 extends over 18 amino acids. In germline, CDR1 is MDHEN, CDR2 SYDVKM.

This clonotype was counted at least ten times. The V gene is TRBV5-5, the J gene TRBJ1-1; D unclear. Germline assignment: CDR1 SGHKS and CDR2 YYEKEE (reference sequence). Trimming left V 4 bases short and J 0 bases short, with 13 bases between. The CDR3 runs 15 residues. CDR3 bases: TGTGCCAGCAGCCGCCCGGAAGGATTGAACACTGAAGCTTTCTTT. Protein: CASSRPEGLNTEAFF.

This clonotype was counted a few times. The chain has TRBV27 and TRBJ2-7; D is unresolved. The V gene's germline CDR1 is MNHEY and CDR2 SMNVEV (reference sequence). This CDR3 comprises 13 residues. Trimming stripped 6 bases from V and 2 bases from J, with 11 bases between. The CDR3 sequence: CASRPGRAYEQYF. The CDR3 bases are TGTGCCAGCAGGCCCGGTAGAGCCTACGAGCAGTACTTC.

There are many counts of this clonotype. Written as DNA, the CDR3 is TGTGCCAGCAGTTTTATCCGCAATGAGCAGTTCTTC. This gives the protein CASSFIRNEQFF. The chain combines TRBV12-3 or TRBV12-4 with TRBJ2-1; D unresolved. V lost 3 bases and J lost 6, with 6 bases in between. This CDR3 spans 12 amino acids.

This clonotype occurred many times. The CDR3 region is CASSFAGQDFFGQGTEAFF. In DNA form, the CDR3 reads TGTGCCAGCAGTTTCGCTGGACAGGACTTTTTTGGCCAGGGCACTGAAGCTTTCTTT. This chain connects TRBV12-3 or TRBV12-4 to TRBJ1-1; TRBD1 agrees at 7 bases. The CDR3 sequence is 19 residues long. The junction had 20 bases not matched to a gene; V was cut back by 3 bases and J by 4 bases.

This clonotype was observed at least ten times. At one boundary the junction diverges from the germline segment, which might be a read error. J is TRBJ2-3 and V is TRBV11-2; TRBD2 matches 7 bases. The germline CDR1 and CDR2 sequences are SGHAT and FQNNGV. This CDR3 is built from 13 residues. Here the CDR3 DNA reads TGTGCCAGCAGCTCTTGGGCGGGAGCCGAGTGGGTTTTT. Amino acids: CASSSWAGAEWVF.

In its sample, this clonotype was seen many times. This chain uses TRBV27 with TRBJ2-5, with 9 bases lining up with TRBD1. The CDR3 sequence is 13 residues long. Germline values: CDR1 MNHEY, CDR2 SMNVEV (reference sequence). V lost 7 bases to trimming and J lost 2 bases; unmatched junction nucleotides: 2. The CDR3 region has the DNA TGTGCCAGCATGGGACAGGGACAAGAGACCCAGTACTTC. It is translated as CASMGQGQETQYF.

V is TRBV29-1 and J is TRBJ2-5; D may correspond to TRBD1 or TRBD2 (7 bases each). With 8 bases removed from V and 5 bases from J, the gap between germline ends came to 24 bases. The CDR3 extends over 15 amino acids. Germline loops: CDR1 SQVTM, CDR2 ANQGSEA. The CDR3 reads CSTRQRAGGAETQYF. The DNA for the CDR3 is TGCAGCACCCGACAGCGAGCAGGGGGGGCTGAGACCCAGTACTTC.

With regard to this clonotype: One end of the junction is discordant with germline, which a read error may explain. This chain connects TRBV5-5 to TRBJ2-6, with 8 bases aligning to TRBD1. The CDR3 contains 18 residues. Germline V gene sequence: CDR1 SGHKS, CDR2 YYEKEE (reference sequence). CDR3 coding DNA: TGTGCAAGCAGCTTTCTGACAGGGGTCCTCTCTGGGTCCAACGTCCTGACGTTC. Translation gives CASSFLTGVLSGSNVLTF.

The gene calls are TRBV28 and TRBJ1-1, with a weak D call TRBD1 (5 bases). CDR3 length: 14 residues. Trimming cost V 7 bases and J 1 base, with 13 bases left between them. The germline V gene encodes CDR1 MDHEN and CDR2 SYDVKM. CDR3 DNA: TGTGCCAGCACCCATAGCGACAGGAACACTGAAGCTTTCTTT. It encodes CASTHSDRNTEAFF.

The chain employs TRBV5-1 and TRBJ2-2; D is unresolved. The CDR3 sequence is 15 residues long. CDR1 and CDR2 (germline): SGHRS, YFSETQ. The V end lost 0 bases, the J end lost 9 bases, and 15 bases lay between the germline ends. This CDR3 reads CASSLEGADARELFF. DNA of the CDR3: TGCGCCAGCAGCTTGGAAGGCGCCGACGCAAGGGAGCTGTTTTTT.

This clonotype was detected ten times or more. This sequence joins TRBV6-1 and TRBJ2-5, with 11 positions matching TRBD2. Germline V gene data show CDR1 as MNHNS and CDR2 as SASEGT. J lost 3 bases, V lost 0 bases, and 9 bases had no gene match. The CDR3 has 18 amino acids. The CDR3 region has the DNA TGTGCCAGCAGTGAAGCGGAAACCGGGACTAGCGGAGAAGAGACCCAGTACTTC. Residues: CASSEAETGTSGEETQYF.

This clonotype was observed many times. V and J are TRBV6-6 and TRBJ1-6; weak D call: TRBD1 (5 bases). This CDR3 has 15 residues. Germline CDR1 is MNHNY and CDR2 is SVGAGI (reference sequence). V was clipped by 2 bases and J by 10 bases, with 15 bases between them. In DNA, the CDR3 is TGTGCCAGCAGTTACAGGACTCAACAGGACTCACCCCTCCACTTT. Translation gives CASSYRTQQDSPLHF.

The table lists this clonotype with many counts. The V gene is TRBV7-2, the J gene TRBJ1-1; D is undetermined. Trimming removed 3 bases at V and 4 bases at J, with 9 bases between. This CDR3 spans 13 amino acids. From germline, CDR1 is SGHTA and CDR2 FQGNSA. CDR3 protein: CASSFRGSTEAFF. The CDR3 region has the DNA TGTGCCAGCAGCTTCCGGGGTAGCACTGAAGCTTTCTTT.

V gene TRBV6-1 combines with J gene TRBJ1-3; D call uncertain. The CDR3 consists of 11 residues. V was pared by 8 bases and J by 4 bases, with 6 bases between. The germline gives CDR1 MNHNS, CDR2 SASEGT. The DNA of the CDR3 is TGTGCCAGCCTGTGGGGAAACACCATATATTTT. Protein: CASLWGNTIYF.

The chain carries TRBV19 and TRBJ2-7; D call uncertain. This CDR3 spans 12 amino acids. Trimming pared 5 bases from V and 6 bases from J, leaving 11 bases between. Germline V CDR1 and CDR2: LNHDA, SQIVND (reference sequence). The CDR3 loop reads CASSFPRGEQYF. CDR3 nucleotide sequence: TGTGCCAGTAGTTTCCCCCGTGGCGAGCAGTACTTC.

Ten or more counts support this clonotype. This chain uses TRBV6-1 with TRBJ2-7, with TRBD1 identical over 9 bases. The germline V gene encodes CDR1 MNHNS and CDR2 SASEGT. This CDR3 spans 14 amino acids. The ends lost 7 bases at V and 0 bases at J; junction bases unmatched: 4. CDR3 sequence reads: CASTLTGGSYEQYF. The DNA for the CDR3 is TGTGCCAGCACCTTGACAGGGGGCTCCTACGAGCAGTACTTC.

Ten or more counts support this clonotype. The gene calls are TRBV7-2 and TRBJ2-7; 7 nucleotides line up with TRBD2. Germline loops: CDR1 SGHTA, CDR2 FQGNSA. J lost 7 bases, V lost 2 bases, and 8 bases had no gene match. This CDR3 has 14 amino acids. CDR3 bases: TGTGCCAGCAGCTTAACCCCCGGACTAGGGGAGCAGTACTTC. Translation gives CASSLTPGLGEQYF. Complete variable domain (other parts from reference TRBV7-2 and TRBJ2-7): GAGVSQSPSNKVTEKGKDVELRCDPISGHTALYWYRQSLGQGLEFLIYFQGNSAPDKSGLPSDRFSAERTGGSVSTLTIQRTQQEDSAVYLCASSLTPGLGEQYFGPGTRLTVT.

This chain connects TRBV7-9 to TRBJ2-1, with D possibly TRBD1 on 6 matching bases. Germline V gene data show CDR1 as SEHNR and CDR2 as FQNEAQ (reference sequence). Trimming took off 2 bases at V and 0 bases at J, with 14 bases between the two ends. CDR3 length: 17 amino acids. CDR3 loop: CASSLNRDPSSYNEQFF. The CDR3 DNA follows: TGTGCCAGCAGCTTAAACAGGGATCCCAGCTCCTACAATGAGCAGTTCTTC.

This chain joins TRBV4-2 and TRBJ1-6; D is undetermined. Trimming cost V 4 bases and J 4 bases, with 14 bases left between them. There are 16 residues in the CDR3. CDR1 is LGHNA, CDR2 YNFKEQ, per germline. Here the CDR3 DNA reads TGTGCCAGCAGCCCGTTAATGGAAGAGTATAATTCACCCCTCCACTTT. It yields the protein CASSPLMEEYNSPLHF.

The chain uses TRBV20-1 and TRBJ1-4; TRBD1 agrees at 9 bases. CDR1 is DFQATT and CDR2 is SNEGSKA in the germline V gene (reference sequence). This CDR3 is 14 amino acids long. The trim removed 4 bases at V and 2 bases at J, leaving 2 bases unmatched. CDR3 in DNA: TGCAGTGCTATGGACAGGGGCACTAATGAAAAACTGTTTTTT. Encoded protein: CSAMDRGTNEKLFF.

The chain employs TRBV25-1 and TRBJ1-1; the D is unclear. Trimming stripped 8 bases from V and 0 bases from J, with 13 bases between. Per the germline V gene, CDR1 is MGHDK and CDR2 is SYGVNS. This CDR3 region has 14 residues. The CDR3 nucleotides read TGTGCCAGCGGAGCGGGCAGGCTGAACACTGAAGCTTTCTTT. It is translated as CASGAGRLNTEAFF.